Described below is a single T cell receptor beta chain sequence and its context. As yet, its antigen is unknown. The sample is drawn from a study of CD8 T cells in ankylosing spondylitis. Libraries for TCR beta were made by quantitative 5'-RACE with molecular barcodes. Each CDR3 protein is one row after TCRdb ran MiXCR on the 5' RACE reads. This table holds roughly 160,000 distinct CDR3 sequences, approximately 9.9% found once. Study-wide findings and caveats: It appeared that ankylosing spondylitis blood was characterized by a TCR beta motif of several highly homologous variants.

This CDR3 has 14 residues. The germline CDR1 and CDR2 sequences are SGHDT and YYEEEE. V shed 5 bases and J shed 4 bases, with 16 bases lying between them. The source is a female donor with ankylosing spondylitis or in good health (not recorded which). The chain employs TRBV5-6 and TRBJ2-7, with D possibly TRBD1 on 6 matching bases. Specimen: blood, either unsorted or a sorted T cell fraction (not recorded which). The DNA of the CDR3 is TGTGCCAGCAGATCACAGGGTACCCTATACGAGCAGTACTTC. Translation gives CASRSQGTLYEQYF.